This TCR beta chain stems from a study of cytomegalovirus exposure and HLA in healthy donors. Study-wide context: Across around 400 genotyped donors, approximately 80% landed in the Caucasian-associated ancestry cluster. Overall study findings and caveats: In a later analysis, V- and J-gene trimming of beta chains associated with a DCLRE1C missense variant, replicated independently. Reportedly, HLA-A and HLA-B alleles of most subjects were accurately predicted from TCR beta.

Comment on this clone: Its antigen remains unidentified.

PCR employed 60 Vbeta and 13 Jbeta primers. TCRdb's copy holds only in-frame clones and misses some; the assay was immunoSEQ multiplex PCR. The table lists around 67,000 clones, 75% to 90% of them singletons, with about 12% in the top ten. This TCR was recovered from a woman in her twenties or thirties in good health and CMV-seropositive. The sequenced sample consisted of PBMCs.

The CDR3 bases are TGCAGCGTTGCCCCGACTTCTCGCTCCTACGAGCAGTACTTC. Translated: CSVAPTSRSYEQYF. The chain uses TRBV29-1 and TRBJ2-7; D gene ambiguous. Germline loops: CDR1 SQVTM, CDR2 ANQGSEA. The CDR3 has 14 amino acids. The germline V and J ends were trimmed by 4 bases and 0 bases, with 13 bases remaining between them.